Each of the 9 T cell receptor beta chains below was sequenced from the same sample in a study of T cells in tumors after PD-1 blockade. Method: immunoSEQ multiplex PCR; TCRdb's copy keeps in-frame clones and lacks some. The sample comprises about 60,000 clones, around 67% of which are singletons, and around 5% rests with the top ten. Sequencing was performed on PBMCs, taken after anti-PD-1 treatment. These receptors were taken from a human donor with basal cell carcinoma.

The rearrangement joins TRBV6-5 to TRBJ1-1, with D possibly TRBD1 on 5 matching bases. Germline V gives CDR1 MNHEY, CDR2 SVGAGI. There are 13 residues in the CDR3. V lost 7 bases, J lost 7 bases, and 16 bases lay in between. The CDR3 loop is CASIPKGVGEAFF. The DNA for the CDR3 is TGTGCCAGCATTCCAAAAGGGGTGGGTGAAGCTTTCTTT.

The V call is TRBV25-1, the J call TRBJ1-2, with D perhaps matching TRBD1 (5 bases). The length of the CDR3 is 13 residues. Per the germline V gene, CDR1 is MGHDK and CDR2 is SYGVNS. V was shortened by 0 bases and J by 12 bases, with 14 bases between the two germline ends. CDR3 in amino acids: CASSEYGQGLNTF. CDR3 bases: TGTGCCAGCAGTGAATATGGGCAGGGTTTGAACACCTTC.

CDR3 protein: CASSLQGSPYNEQFF. The CDR3 nucleotides read TGTGCCAGCTCATTACAGGGTTCCCCCTACAATGAGCAGTTCTTC. This chain links TRBV18 with TRBJ2-1; maybe TRBD1 (6 bases). Germline CDR1 reads KGHSH; CDR2 reads LQKENI. This CDR3 spans 15 amino acids. The V end was cut by 5 bases, the J end by 2 bases, with 13 bases between.

The chain carries TRBV5-1 and TRBJ2-2, with D perhaps given as TRBD1 or TRBD2 (5 bases each). Germline CDR1 is SGHRS and CDR2 is YFSETQ. CDR3 length: 14 amino acids. V was cut by 0 bases and J by 5 bases, with 8 bases left in between. The CDR3 reads CASSLVGVTGELFF. The CDR3 nucleotides read TGCGCCAGCAGCTTGGTGGGGGTTACCGGGGAGCTGTTTTTT. Full variable domain (missing parts from reference TRBV5-1 and TRBJ2-2): KAGVTQTPRYLIKTRGQQVTLSCSPISGHRSVSWYQQTPGQGLQFLFEYFSETQRNKGNFPGRFSGRQFSNSRSEMNVSTLELGDSALYLCASSLVGVTGELFFGEGSRLTVL.

The CDR3 DNA is TGTGCCAGCAGTTTCGCGGGGGGCAATTACGAGCAGTACTTC. Translation: CASSFAGGNYEQYF. The rearrangement joins TRBV6-5 to TRBJ2-7, with TRBD2 identical over 8 bases. This CDR3 comprises 14 residues. Unmatched junction bases numbered 6, after V lost 4 bases and J lost 4 bases. Germline-derived CDR1 and CDR2 are MNHEY and SVGAGI.

Many counts were recorded for this clone. This chain links TRBV24-1 with TRBJ1-4; TRBD1 matches at 7 bases. From germline, CDR1 is KGHDR and CDR2 SFDVKD. This CDR3 has 13 residues. V trimming: 4 bases; J trimming: 9 bases; junction bases outside the gene matches: 4. The CDR3 bases are TGTGCCACCAGTGAACCGACAGGGCAAAAACTGTTTTTT. The encoded protein is CATSEPTGQKLFF.

V is TRBV29-1 and J is TRBJ2-2; the D is unclear. The length of the CDR3 is 14 residues. The V and J ends lost 2 bases and 4 bases respectively, with 11 bases between them. Germline V gene data show CDR1 as SQVTM and CDR2 as ANQGSEA. In DNA form, the CDR3 reads TGCAGCGTTGAACTGGGATCGGGCACCGGGGAGCTGTTTTTT. It yields the protein CSVELGSGTGELFF.

V and J are TRBV6-4 and TRBJ1-2, with D possibly being TRBD1 (5 bases). The V and J ends lost 3 bases and 5 bases respectively, with 13 bases between them. The germline V gene encodes CDR1 MRHNA and CDR2 SNTAGT. The CDR3 runs to 14 residues. CDR3 loop: CASSEGRGHYGYTF. The CDR3 region has the DNA TGTGCCAGCAGTGAAGGTCGGGGCCATTATGGCTACACCTTC.

This sequence joins TRBV5-1 and TRBJ1-2; 8 positions agree with TRBD1. Germline CDR1 reads SGHRS; CDR2 reads YFSETQ. After removal of 0 bases from V and 4 bases from J, the junction contained 2 bases not matched to a gene. The CDR3 sequence is 14 residues long. The CDR3, as DNA: TGCGCCAGCAGCTTGGCCGGGACAGGCTATGGCTACACCTTC. Its protein product is CASSLAGTGYGYTF. Together with reference TRBV5-1 and TRBJ1-2, the CDR3 gives the full variable domain: KAGVTQTPRYLIKTRGQQVTLSCSPISGHRSVSWYQQTPGQGLQFLFEYFSETQRNKGNFPGRFSGRQFSNSRSEMNVSTLELGDSALYLCASSLAGTGYGYTFGSGTRLTVV.